This T cell receptor (beta chain) was obtained from a study of breast tumors, draining lymph nodes, adjacent tissues. Study-level points and caveats: Most tumor T cells seemingly derive from lymph node, then expand in tumor. That most tumor T cells come from lymph nodes remained unproven. Compared with basal-like, luminal-like tumors shared significantly more repertoire with nontumor tissue. Tumors had less TCR diversity than lymph nodes, more than nontumor tissue.

The junction had 13 bases not matched to a gene; V was cut back by 5 bases and J by 3 bases. CDR1 DFQATT and CDR2 SNEGSKA come from the germline V gene (reference sequence). This CDR3 spans 16 amino acids. A note on this clonotype: Its antigen is undetermined.

TCRdb reprocessed the multiplex PCR reads with MiXCR, giving one entry per CDR3 protein. Counted here are about 21,000 distinct CDR3 sequences, approximately 53% occurring once; the ten biggest clones make up around 7.8%. The rearrangement joins TRBV20-1 to TRBJ2-1; TRBD2 aligns across 7 bases. What was sequenced was breast tumor tissue. The sequence was collected from a female donor with breast cancer. Some clones in this sample may be carry-over from other donors' samples. This chain's CDR3 is CSAVNRAGANYNEQFF. DNA of the CDR3: TGCAGTGCTGTAAATAGGGCGGGAGCGAACTACAATGAGCAGTTCTTC.